This paragraph covers one T cell receptor (beta chain) sequence. As the CDR3 is not closed by the conserved phenylalanine or tryptophan, this likely results from a read error. TCRdb analysed the 5' RACE reads with MiXCR anew, one entry per CDR3 protein. The data contain approximately 250,000 distinct CDR3 sequences, 15% to 20% of them singletons. These data are taken from a study of T-cell memory formation after mild COVID-19. The CDR3 sequence is 15 residues long. Germline CDR1 and CDR2: LGHDT and YNNKEL (reference sequence). With 4 bases removed from V and 0 bases from J, the gap between germline ends came to 12 bases.

Sequenced: PBMCs or a T cell subset sorted from them (not recorded which). The rearrangement links TRBV3-1 to TRBJ1-2; D is uncertain. The sequence came from a man between 18 and 29 years old who had mild COVID-19 (a few samples of this study predate the infection). Cell type and time point are not known. As DNA, the CDR3 is TGTGCCAGCAGCCCCTTTCATCCGCCTAACTATGGCTACACCCTC. It encodes CASSPFHPPNYGYTL.